Below, one T cell receptor (beta chain) is given with its context. The data are from a study of blood T cell repertoires in COVID-19. Only in-frame clones appear in the TCRdb table, and some are missing; sequencing was by immunoSEQ multiplex PCR. The sample lists just over 300,000 clones, roughly 87% occurring once. Everyone who took part was roughly 18 to 100 years old, and they came from about two dozen US areas. The CDR3 loop spans 14 amino acids. Germline assignment: CDR1 MDHEN and CDR2 SYDVKM. V gave up 5 bases and J gave up 3 bases, with 14 bases separating them. The chain couples TRBV28 to TRBJ2-7; the D is unclear. The source of this sequence is a woman aged 18-29 years who had recovered from COVID-19. Sequenced material: PBMCs or T cells enriched from blood (not recorded which). As DNA, the CDR3 is TGTGCCAGCAGTCGACTTTCGCTGTTCTACGAGCAGTACTTC. It codes for CASSRLSLFYEQYF.